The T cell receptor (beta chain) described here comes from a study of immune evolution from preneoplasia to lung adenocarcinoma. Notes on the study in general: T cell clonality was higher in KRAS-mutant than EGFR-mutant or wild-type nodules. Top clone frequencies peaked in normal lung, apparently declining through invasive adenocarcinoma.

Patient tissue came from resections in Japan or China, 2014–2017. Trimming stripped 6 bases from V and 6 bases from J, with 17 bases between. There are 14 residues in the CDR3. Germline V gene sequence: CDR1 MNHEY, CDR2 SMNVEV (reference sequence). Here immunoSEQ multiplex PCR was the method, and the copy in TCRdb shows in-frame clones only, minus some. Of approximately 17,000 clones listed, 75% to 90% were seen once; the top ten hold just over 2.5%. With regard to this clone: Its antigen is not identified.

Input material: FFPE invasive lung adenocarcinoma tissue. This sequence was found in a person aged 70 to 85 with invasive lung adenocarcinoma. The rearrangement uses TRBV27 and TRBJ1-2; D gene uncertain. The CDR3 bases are TGTGCCAGCAGGAAACCGTGGGATATCCATGGCTACACCTTC. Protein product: CASRKPWDIHGYTF.